This T cell receptor (beta chain) derives from a study of PD-1 blockade in classical Hodgkin lymphoma. Turning to the study itself: Intravenous delivery of nivolumab at 3 mg/kg to patients occurred every 2 weeks. Study-wide points: Reports described newly diagnosed patients as having lower baseline TCR diversity than healthy donors. Individuals who commenced nivolumab within less than 1 year of ASCT were excluded.

This sample's time point: cycle 4 day 1 (C4D1), after 6 weeks of nivolumab. Each patient experienced a relapse that followed autologous stem cell transplantation, and brentuximab vedotin exposure varied. Best responses included complete response and partial response; otherwise, the best response was progressive disease. Profiling relied on immunoSEQ multiplex PCR, and the TCRdb table lists in-frame clones only, not all of them. The profile covers about 33,000 clones, with 65% to 80% appearing a single time and around 3.6% taken by the ten largest. The CDR3 sequence is 10 residues long. Germline V CDR1 and CDR2: MNHEY, SMNVEV (reference sequence). As to this clone: Its cognate antigen is unknown.

The input for sequencing was peripheral blood mononuclear cells (PBMCs), taken before the fourth cycle of nivolumab. The receptor's source is a human donor with classical Hodgkin lymphoma. The chain combines TRBV27 with TRBJ1-2; the D is unclear. CDR3 amino acids: CAVGPGGYTF. CDR3 nucleotide sequence: TGTGCAGTTGGGCCGGGAGGCTACACCTTC.